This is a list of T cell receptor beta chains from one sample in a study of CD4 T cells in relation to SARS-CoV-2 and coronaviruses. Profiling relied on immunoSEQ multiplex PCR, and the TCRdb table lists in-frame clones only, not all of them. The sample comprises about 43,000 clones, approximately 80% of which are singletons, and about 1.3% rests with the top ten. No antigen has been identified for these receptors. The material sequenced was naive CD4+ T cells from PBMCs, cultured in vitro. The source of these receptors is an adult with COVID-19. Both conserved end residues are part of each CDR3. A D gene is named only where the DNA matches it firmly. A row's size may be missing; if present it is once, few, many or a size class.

CDR3aa: CAIKDRDDQPQHF
CDR3nt: TGTGCCATCAAGGACAGGGATGATCAGCCCCAGCATTTT
d_gene: TRBD1
v_gene: TRBV10-3
j_gene: TRBJ1-5
abundance: .

CDR3aa: CASRSRTYLTPLHF
CDR3nt: TGTGCCAGCAGGTCAAGGACGTATTTGACACCCCTCCACTTT
d_gene: .
v_gene: TRBV6-5
j_gene: TRBJ1-6
abundance: once

CDR3aa: CASSQPRVKGEVGYTF
CDR3nt: TGTGCCAGCAGCCAACCGAGGGTCAAGGGGGAAGTTGGCTACACCTTC
d_gene: .
v_gene: TRBV4-2
j_gene: TRBJ1-2
abundance: few

CDR3aa: CASSQGGDLHTGELFF
CDR3nt: TGTGCCAGCAGCCAAGGCGGGGACCTACACACCGGGGAGCTGTTTTTT
d_gene: .
v_gene: TRBV3-1/TRBV3-2
j_gene: TRBJ2-2
abundance: .

CDR3aa: CASSPDSPVDEQFF
CDR3nt: TGCGCCAGCAGCCCCGACAGTCCAGTCGATGAGCAGTTCTTC
d_gene: .
v_gene: TRBV5-1
j_gene: TRBJ2-1
abundance: once

CDR3aa: CASKGQGDWEQYF
CDR3nt: TGTGCCAGCAAAGGACAGGGAGACTGGGAGCAGTACTTC
d_gene: TRBD1
v_gene: TRBV27
j_gene: TRBJ2-7
abundance: .

CDR3aa: CASSSLGLSGANVLTF
CDR3nt: TGTGCCAGCAGCTCGCTGGGACTCTCTGGGGCCAACGTCCTGACTTTC
d_gene: .
v_gene: TRBV5-5
j_gene: TRBJ2-6
abundance: .

CDR3aa: CASSSPLSGREETQYF
CDR3nt: TGTGCCAGCAGTTCCCCCCTTTCCGGGAGAGAAGAGACCCAGTACTTC
d_gene: .
v_gene: TRBV6-5
j_gene: TRBJ2-5
abundance: .

CDR3aa: CASSLSHEQYF
CDR3nt: TGTGCCAGCAGTTTATCCCACGAGCAGTACTTC
d_gene: .
v_gene: TRBV12-3/TRBV12-4
j_gene: TRBJ2-7
abundance: .

CDR3aa: CASSFRQGSNIQYF
CDR3nt: TGTGCCAGCAGTTTTCGGCAGGGGAGTAACATTCAGTACTTC
d_gene: .
v_gene: TRBV28
j_gene: TRBJ2-4
abundance: .

CDR3aa: CASSPAVSFPETQYF
CDR3nt: TGCGCCAGCAGCCCGGCGGTTAGTTTTCCAGAGACCCAGTACTTC
d_gene: .
v_gene: TRBV5-1
j_gene: TRBJ2-5
abundance: .

CDR3aa: CASSEVAGGPDTQYF
CDR3nt: TGTGCCAGCAGTGAAGTAGCGGGAGGGCCAGATACGCAGTATTTT
d_gene: TRBD2
v_gene: TRBV6-1
j_gene: TRBJ2-3
abundance: .

CDR3aa: CASTTSGREETQYF
CDR3nt: TGTGCCAGCACTACTAGCGGGAGAGAAGAGACCCAGTACTTC
d_gene: TRBD2
v_gene: TRBV6-5
j_gene: TRBJ2-5
abundance: .

CDR3aa: CASSYDRVTEAFF
CDR3nt: TGTGCCAGCAGTTACGACAGGGTTACTGAAGCTTTCTTT
d_gene: TRBD1
v_gene: TRBV6-5
j_gene: TRBJ1-1
abundance: .

CDR3aa: CASRREGRETQYF
CDR3nt: TGTGCCAGCAGGCGGGAGGGCCGCGAGACCCAGTACTTC
d_gene: TRBD2
v_gene: TRBV2
j_gene: TRBJ2-5
abundance: .

CDR3aa: CAISERLSGGTGELFF
CDR3nt: TGTGCCATCAGTGAACGACTTAGCGGGGGGACCGGGGAGCTGTTTTTT
d_gene: TRBD2
v_gene: TRBV10-3
j_gene: TRBJ2-2
abundance: .

CDR3aa: CASSLIALAGIYEQYF
CDR3nt: TGCGCCAGCAGCTTGATTGCACTAGCGGGGATCTACGAGCAGTACTTC
d_gene: TRBD2
v_gene: TRBV5-1
j_gene: TRBJ2-7
abundance: once

CDR3aa: CASSLRRGQGKLFF
CDR3nt: TGTGCCAGCAGTTTAAGGAGGGGTCAGGGAAAACTGTTTTTT
d_gene: .
v_gene: TRBV27
j_gene: TRBJ1-4
abundance: .

CDR3aa: CASSLGASQRRNNEQFF
CDR3nt: TGTGCCAGCAGCTTAGGGGCTAGCCAGAGGAGGAACAATGAGCAGTTCTTC
d_gene: .
v_gene: TRBV7-9
j_gene: TRBJ2-1
abundance: .

CDR3aa: CASSFQFSPPTDTQYF
CDR3nt: TGTGCCAGCAGCTTCCAGTTCTCTCCCCCCACAGATACGCAGTATTTT
d_gene: .
v_gene: TRBV11-2
j_gene: TRBJ2-3
abundance: .

CDR3aa: CASRSENEQFF
CDR3nt: TGTGCCAGCAGGTCGGAAAATGAGCAGTTCTTC
d_gene: .
v_gene: TRBV7-9
j_gene: TRBJ2-1
abundance: few

CDR3aa: CASSIGQYQPQHF
CDR3nt: TGTGCCAGCAGCATCGGACAGTATCAGCCCCAGCATTTT
d_gene: .
v_gene: TRBV5-6
j_gene: TRBJ1-5
abundance: .

CDR3aa: CASSQGPGLGAPDTQYF
CDR3nt: TGCGCCAGCAGCCAAGGACCGGGACTAGGCGCCCCAGATACGCAGTATTTT
d_gene: TRBD2
v_gene: TRBV4-1
j_gene: TRBJ2-3
abundance: .

CDR3aa: CASSPDRGRSEQYF
CDR3nt: TGTGCCAGCAGCCCAGACAGGGGGCGGTCCGAGCAGTACTTC
d_gene: TRBD1
v_gene: TRBV6-5
j_gene: TRBJ2-7
abundance: .

CDR3aa: CASSESGGYEQYF
CDR3nt: TGTGCCAGCAGTGAATCGGGGGGCTACGAGCAGTACTTC
d_gene: TRBD2
v_gene: TRBV25-1
j_gene: TRBJ2-7
abundance: .

CDR3aa: CASGPYLDTQYF
CDR3nt: TGTGCTAGTGGTCCATATTTAGATACGCAGTATTTT
d_gene: .
v_gene: TRBV12-5
j_gene: TRBJ2-3
abundance: .

CDR3aa: CASSYTTGTSGVF
CDR3nt: TGTGCCAGCAGTTACACGACCGGGACTAGCGGCGTCTTC
d_gene: TRBD2
v_gene: TRBV6-2/TRBV6-3
j_gene: TRBJ2-1
abundance: .

CDR3aa: CASRFVVGMTSTDTQYF
CDR3nt: TGCGCCAGCAGGTTCGTCGTGGGGATGACTAGCACAGATACGCAGTATTTT
d_gene: .
v_gene: TRBV5-1
j_gene: TRBJ2-3
abundance: .

CDR3aa: CASSGASGFLTDTQYF
CDR3nt: TGTGCCAGCAGCGGTGCATCCGGATTCCTCACAGATACGCAGTATTTT
d_gene: .
v_gene: TRBV9
j_gene: TRBJ2-3
abundance: .

CDR3aa: CASSPTPNTGELFF
CDR3nt: TGTGCCAGTAGCCCGACCCCCAACACCGGGGAGCTGTTTTTT
d_gene: .
v_gene: TRBV19
j_gene: TRBJ2-2
abundance: .

CDR3aa: CASGRVGLGNTIYF
CDR3nt: TGTGCCAGCGGGCGTGTGGGTCTTGGAAACACCATATATTTT
d_gene: .
v_gene: TRBV6-5
j_gene: TRBJ1-3
abundance: few

CDR3aa: CATGTDTDTQYF
CDR3nt: TGTGCCACCGGCACGGATACAGATACGCAGTATTTT
d_gene: .
v_gene: TRBV24-1
j_gene: TRBJ2-3
abundance: once

CDR3aa: CASSPRLQGLLQPQHF
CDR3nt: TGTGCCAGCAGCCCAAGGTTACAGGGGTTGCTTCAGCCCCAGCATTTT
d_gene: TRBD1
v_gene: TRBV6-2/TRBV6-3
j_gene: TRBJ1-5
abundance: once